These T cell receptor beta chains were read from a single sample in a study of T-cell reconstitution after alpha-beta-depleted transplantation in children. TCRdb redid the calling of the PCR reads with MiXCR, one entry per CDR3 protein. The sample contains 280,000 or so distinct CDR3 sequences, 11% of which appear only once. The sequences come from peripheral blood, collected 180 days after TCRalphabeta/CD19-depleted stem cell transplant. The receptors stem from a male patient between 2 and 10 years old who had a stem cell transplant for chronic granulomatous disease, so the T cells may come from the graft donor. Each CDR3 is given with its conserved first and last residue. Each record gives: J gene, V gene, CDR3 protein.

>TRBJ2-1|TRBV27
CASSFLQGANNERFF
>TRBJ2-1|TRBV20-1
CSARGVGGTDYNEQFF
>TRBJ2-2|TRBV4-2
CASSISGTGGVGGEPFF
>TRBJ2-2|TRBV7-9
CASSGQHGTRRTGELFF
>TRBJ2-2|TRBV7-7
CASSYQGVNTGELFF
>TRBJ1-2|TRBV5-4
CASSFAGTGAGYTF
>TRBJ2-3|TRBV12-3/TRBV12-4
CASSFRSGSDTQYF
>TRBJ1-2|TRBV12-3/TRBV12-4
CASSLWDRGRGYTF
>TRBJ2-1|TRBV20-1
CCARARNRLAPSCEQFF
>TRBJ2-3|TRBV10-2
CASSDLSPDTQYF
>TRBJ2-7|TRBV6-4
CASNLDGTYEQYF
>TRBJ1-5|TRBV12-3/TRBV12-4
CASSLKGDQPQHF
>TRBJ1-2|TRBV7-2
CASRDRAQRNYGYTF
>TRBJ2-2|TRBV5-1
CASSLGTLSGELFF
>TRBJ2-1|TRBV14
CASSQVPGPLNEQFF
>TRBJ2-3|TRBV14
CASSQAKDYFSTDTQYF
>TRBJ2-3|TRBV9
CASSVVGDTQYF
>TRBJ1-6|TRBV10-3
CAIQGEAYNSPLHF
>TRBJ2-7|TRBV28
CASSFPGLGYEQYF
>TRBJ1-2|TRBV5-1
CASSLDWTGPPDGYTF
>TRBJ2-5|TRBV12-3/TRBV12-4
CASSLAGGRETQYF
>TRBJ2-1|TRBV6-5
CASSYSWTGLLNEQFF
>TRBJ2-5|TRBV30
CAWSLTGGQETQYF
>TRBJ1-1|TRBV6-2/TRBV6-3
CAIRSGQHFEAFF
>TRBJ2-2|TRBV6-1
CASSEGTSVAGELFF
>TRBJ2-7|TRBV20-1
CSAPLRYEQYF
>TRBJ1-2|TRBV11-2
CASSFARGAYGYTF
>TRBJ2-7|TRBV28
CASRLVTGTYEQYF
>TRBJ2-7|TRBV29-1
CSVGYHRQGKGYEQYF
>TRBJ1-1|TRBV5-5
CASSLDVGQGIGETEAFF
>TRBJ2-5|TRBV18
CASSPLGQGIQETQYF
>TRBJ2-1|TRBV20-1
CGFRDRGSGGGYNEQFF
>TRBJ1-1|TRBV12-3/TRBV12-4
CASSLHETTEAFF
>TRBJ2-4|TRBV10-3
CAISEGTKNIQYF
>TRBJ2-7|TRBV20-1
CSARAEVYHEQYF
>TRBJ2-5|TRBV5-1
CASSYRLTSGKGETQYF
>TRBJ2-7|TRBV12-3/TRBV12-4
CASSLGIEQYF
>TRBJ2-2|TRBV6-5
CASSYSGGSGELFF
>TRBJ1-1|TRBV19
CASSIRGAQGTEAFF
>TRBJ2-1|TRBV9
CASSPYALHDRAYNEQFF
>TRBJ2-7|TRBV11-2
CASSLGAIAINEQYF
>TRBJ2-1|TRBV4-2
CASSQGDRVEGEQFF
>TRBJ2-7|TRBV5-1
CASSSQGYELYF
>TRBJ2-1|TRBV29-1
CSVGDRGHNEQFF
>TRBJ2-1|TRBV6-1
CASRQRQNNEQFF
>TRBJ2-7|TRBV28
CASRQRGVLSYEQYF
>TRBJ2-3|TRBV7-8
CASSFRGITDTQYF
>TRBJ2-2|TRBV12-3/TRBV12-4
CASSFPGTGELFF